Presented here are 28 T cell receptor beta chains from one specimen sequenced in a study of OX40 agonist ivuxolimab in advanced cancers. Generated by immunoSEQ multiplex PCR, the TCRdb table keeps only in-frame clones and is missing some. The sample includes more than 50,000 clones, 75% to 90% seen only once; the top ten take 0.6% to 0.8%. The sequences come from CD4+ or CD8+ T cells sorted from blood, collected in a trial of the OX40 agonist ivuxolimab. The receptor source for this set is an adult with an advanced solid tumor such as melanoma, head and neck, liver or kidney cancer.

The CDR3 sequence: CASSGGLMGSNSPLHF. In nucleotides, the CDR3 is TGCGCCAGCAGCGGGGGCCTGATGGGGAGTAATTCACCCCTCCACTTT. The chain uses TRBV5-1 and TRBJ1-6; D may be TRBD1 (6 bases). Between the trimmed V and J ends, which lost 4 bases and 6 bases, there was a span of 17 bases. The CDR3 extends over 16 amino acids. Germline loops: CDR1 SGHRS, CDR2 YFSETQ. Full variable domain (rest looked up from reference TRBV5-1 and TRBJ1-6): KAGVTQTPRYLIKTRGQQVTLSCSPISGHRSVSWYQQTPGQGLQFLFEYFSETQRNKGNFPGRFSGRQFSNSRSEMNVSTLELGDSALYLCASSGGLMGSNSPLHFGNGTRLTVT.

The genes are TRBV6-1 and TRBJ2-3; possibly TRBD1 for D (6 bases). This CDR3 comprises 15 residues. CDR1 is MNHNS, CDR2 SASEGT, per germline. V was cut by 7 bases and J by 3 bases, with 17 bases left in between. The chain's CDR3 is CASKQRGLWTDTQYF. For the CDR3, the DNA is TGTGCCAGCAAGCAAAGGGGGTTATGGACAGATACGCAGTATTTT.

The V and J genes are TRBV15 and TRBJ2-5; no firm D call. V lost 3 bases to trimming and J lost 5 bases, with 7 bases between them. CDR1 and CDR2 (germline): LNHNV, YYDKDF (reference sequence). CDR3 size: 12 residues. The CDR3: CATSSDGETQYF. CDR3 sequence (DNA): TGTGCCACCAGCAGTGATGGGGAGACCCAGTACTTC. Full variable domain (outside the CDR3, taken from reference TRBV15 and TRBJ2-5): DAMVIQNPRYQVTQFGKPVTLSCSQTLNHNVMYWYQQKSSQAPKLLFHYYDKDFNNEADTPDNFQSRRPNTSFCFLDIRSPGLGDTAMYLCATSSDGETQYFGPGTRLLVL.

The rearrangement joins TRBV5-4 to TRBJ2-1, with 9 positions matching TRBD2. With V trimmed by 3 bases and J by 6 bases, 7 bases remained unmatched. This CDR3 spans 15 amino acids. The germline gives CDR1 SGHNT, CDR2 YYREEE (reference sequence). The CDR3 reads CASSSSSGDSNEQFF. The CDR3 nucleotides read TGTGCCAGCAGCTCTTCTAGCGGGGACAGCAATGAGCAGTTCTTC.

The gene calls are TRBV19 and TRBJ2-5, with 7 positions matching TRBD1. CDR1 LNHDA and CDR2 SQIVND come from the germline V gene (reference sequence). Germline trimming cut 4 bases from V and 2 bases from J; bases unmatched to any gene: 1. This CDR3 has 13 amino acids. The CDR3 nucleotides are TGTGCCAGTAGTACGGGACAGCAAGAGACCCAGTACTTC. Its translation is CASSTGQQETQYF.

This clone was observed a few times. The chain couples TRBV7-9 to TRBJ2-1, with TRBD1 identical over 9 bases. The germline V gene has CDR1 SEHNR and CDR2 FQNEAQ (reference sequence). The CDR3 covers 14 residues. The junction had 9 bases not matched to a gene; V was cut back by 7 bases and J by 8 bases. The chain's CDR3 is CASTPGQGMDEQFF. CDR3 nucleotide sequence: TGTGCCAGCACACCGGGACAGGGAATGGATGAGCAGTTCTTC.

The gene calls are TRBV5-6 and TRBJ1-4; TRBD1 might be the D (6 bases). Germline-derived CDR1 and CDR2 are SGHDT and YYEEEE. V was shortened by 4 bases and J by 3 bases, with 13 bases between the two germline ends. There are 15 residues in the CDR3. CDR3 loop: CASSNRDIANEKLFF. The DNA of the CDR3 is TGTGCCAGCAGCAACCGGGACATAGCTAATGAAAAACTGTTTTTT. The entire variable domain, with the rest obtained from reference TRBV5-6 and TRBJ1-4, is as follows: DAGVTQSPTHLIKTRGQQVTLRCSPKSGHDTVSWYQQALGQGPQFIFQYYEEEERQRGNFPDRFSGHQFPNYSSELNVNALLLGDSALYLCASSNRDIANEKLFFGSGTQLSVL.

This clone appeared a few times. V gene TRBV6-5 combines with J gene TRBJ1-6, with unresolved D. The V end was cut by 2 bases, the J end by 6 bases, with 8 bases between. Germline V gives CDR1 MNHEY, CDR2 SVGAGI. The length of the CDR3 is 14 residues. The CDR3 loop reads CASSYGGFNSPLHF. For the CDR3, the DNA is TGTGCCAGCAGTTACGGCGGGTTTAATTCACCCCTCCACTTT.

This clone was counted between two and nine times. The rearrangement joins TRBV6-1 to TRBJ2-7; perhaps D is TRBD1 or TRBD2 (7 bases each). The CDR3 length is 14 residues. Germline CDR1 reads MNHNS; CDR2 reads SASEGT. V dropped 6 bases and J dropped 1 base, with 13 bases sitting between them. CDR3 sequence: CASRPGGGSYEQYF. CDR3 in DNA: TGTGCCAGCAGGCCAGGGGGAGGGTCCTACGAGCAGTACTTC.

The chain carries TRBV5-6 and TRBJ2-3; D unresolved. The germline V and J ends were trimmed by 2 bases and 0 bases, with 13 bases remaining between them. The CDR3 consists of 16 residues. The germline V gene encodes CDR1 SGHDT and CDR2 YYEEEE. DNA for the CDR3: TGTGCCAGCAGCTTTTCGGGCCAGATTAGCACAGATACGCAGTATTTT. Translated, it gives CASSFSGQISTDTQYF.

There are a few counts of this clone. The gene calls are TRBV11-2 and TRBJ1-2; TRBD1 agrees at 9 bases. Unmatched junction bases numbered 7, after V lost 6 bases and J lost 2 bases. Germline V gene data show CDR1 as SGHAT and CDR2 as FQNNGV. The CDR3 is 15 residues long. The CDR3 protein is CASRSPGTGNYGYTF. The CDR3 DNA is TGTGCCAGCAGATCTCCTGGGACAGGGAACTATGGCTACACCTTC. Supplemented by reference TRBV11-2 and TRBJ1-2, the full variable domain reads EAGVAQSPRYKIIEKRQSVAFWCNPISGHATLYWYQQILGQGPKLLIQFQNNGVVDDSQLPKDRFSAERLKGVDSTLKIQPAKLEDSAVYLCASRSPGTGNYGYTFGSGTRLTVV.

V and J are TRBV11-3 and TRBJ1-5; D possibly corresponds to TRBD1 (6 bases). The germline V and J ends were trimmed by 5 bases and 6 bases, with 26 bases remaining between them. The CDR3 runs to 18 residues. Germline-derived CDR1 and CDR2 are SGHNT and YENEEA. The CDR3 loop reads CASSPSLSLDRIFQPQHF. CDR3 coding DNA: TGTGCCAGCAGCCCTTCCCTCTCCTTAGACAGGATTTTTCAGCCCCAGCATTTT.

This clone showed up just a few times. J is TRBJ1-2 and V is TRBV19, with D hard to call. Trimming took off 0 bases at V and 4 bases at J, with 6 bases between the two ends. Germline CDR1 reads LNHDA; CDR2 reads SQIVND (reference sequence). There are 13 residues in the CDR3. CDR3 DNA: TGTGCCAGTAGTATAGAGAAGGCCTATGGCTACACCTTC. Its protein is CASSIEKAYGYTF.

V gene TRBV5-1 combines with J gene TRBJ2-4; 8 nucleotides agree with TRBD2. The V gene end was trimmed by 3 bases and the J gene end by 0 bases; junction bases not matched to a gene: 8. Germline V gene lookup returns CDR1 SGHRS and CDR2 YFSETQ. The CDR3 runs to 17 residues. In DNA, the CDR3 is TGCGCCAGCAGCTACCCGGGAGGGGAACTAGCCAAAAACATTCAGTACTTC. Translated: CASSYPGGELAKNIQYF.

The CDR3 protein is CASSSRQANEKLFF. For the CDR3, the DNA is TGTGCCAGCAGCTCCCGACAGGCAAATGAAAAACTGTTTTTT. The chain joins TRBV9 to TRBJ1-4; D may be TRBD1 (6 bases). Germline loops: CDR1 SGDLS, CDR2 YYNGEE. Trimming removed 4 bases at V and 5 bases at J, with 12 bases between. This CDR3 is built from 14 residues. Together with reference TRBV9 and TRBJ1-4, the CDR3 gives the full variable domain: DSGVTQTPKHLITATGQRVTLRCSPRSGDLSVYWYQQSLDQGLQFLIQYYNGEERAKGNILERFSAQQFPDLHSELNLSSLELGDSALYFCASSSRQANEKLFFGSGTQLSVL.

V usage is TRBV2 and J usage is TRBJ2-3; D is ambiguous. The CDR3 runs to 12 residues. The germline V gene encodes CDR1 SNHLY and CDR2 FYNNEI. V was shortened by 7 bases and J by 2 bases, with 7 bases between the two germline ends. The CDR3 sequence is CASMANTDTQYF. CDR3 coding DNA: TGTGCCAGCATGGCTAACACAGATACGCAGTATTTT.

The chain carries TRBV5-8 and TRBJ2-7, with D hard to call. The CDR3 is 12 residues long. Germline CDR1 is SGHTS and CDR2 is YDEGEE. The V end lost 4 bases, the J end lost 3 bases, and 8 bases lay between the germline ends. CDR3 nucleotide sequence: TGTGCCAGCAGCAGACGCCTCTACGAGCAGTACTTC. This gives the protein CASSRRLYEQYF. Variable domain in full (rest from reference TRBV5-8 and TRBJ2-7): EAGVTQSPTHLIKTRGQQATLRCSPISGHTSVYWYQQALGLGLQFLLWYDEGEERNRGNFPPRFSGRQFPNYSSELNVNALELEDSALYLCASSRRLYEQYFGPGTRLTVT.

V and J are TRBV7-9 and TRBJ2-1; 9 bases map to TRBD2. V lost 0 bases, J lost 6 bases, and 3 bases stayed unmatched. The CDR3 has 15 residues. The germline gives CDR1 SEHNR, CDR2 FQNEAQ (reference sequence). CDR3 sequence (DNA): TGTGCCAGCAGCTTAGCGACTAGCGGAGTCAATGAGCAGTTCTTC. As protein: CASSLATSGVNEQFF.

This clone appeared a single time. This rearrangement joins TRBV7-4 to TRBJ2-7; D gene unclear. Trimming cost V 4 bases and J 6 bases, with 13 bases left between them. This CDR3 spans 13 amino acids. Germline loops: CDR1 SGHVT, CDR2 SQSDAQ. The CDR3 DNA is TGTGCCAGCAGCTCCGGAAGATCCGCCGAGCAGTACTTC. It yields the protein CASSSGRSAEQYF.

Concerning this clone itself: Sequence at one end of the junction differs from germline and may be a read error. V gene TRBV6-6 combines with J gene TRBJ1-4; 9 nucleotides align to TRBD1. Germline values: CDR1 MNHNY, CDR2 SVGAGI (reference sequence). This CDR3 region has 15 residues. CDR3 amino acids: CASSTPGQGNVKLFF. The DNA for the CDR3 is TGTGCCAGCAGTACCCCGGGACAGGGTAATGTAAAACTGTTTTTT.

The chain carries TRBV2 and TRBJ2-5, with 7 bases identical to TRBD2. Per the germline V gene, CDR1 is SNHLY and CDR2 is FYNNEI. Trimming cost V 7 bases and J 0 bases; bases outside gene matches: 5. The CDR3 is 14 residues long. The CDR3 protein is CASTPGLNQETQYF. The CDR3 DNA follows: TGTGCCAGCACGCCGGGACTAAACCAAGAGACCCAGTACTTC.

V gene TRBV7-9 combines with J gene TRBJ2-2; D unresolved. The CDR3 sequence is 13 residues long. Trimming shortened V by 1 base and J by 4 bases, and 4 bases separated the two germline ends. Germline V gives CDR1 SEHNR, CDR2 FQNEAQ (reference sequence). CDR3 loop: CASSLGSTGELFF. For the CDR3, the DNA is TGTGCCAGCAGCTTAGGGTCCACCGGGGAGCTGTTTTTT.

This clone was seen once. CDR3 in amino acids: CASSFTQRTDTQYF. The CDR3 region has the DNA TGTGCCAGCAGCTTTACCCAGCGCACAGATACGCAGTATTTT. The chain uses TRBV7-6 and TRBJ2-3; no clear D gene. The CDR3 runs to 14 residues. The germline CDR1 and CDR2 sequences are SGHVS and FNYEAQ. The ends were cut back, 3 bases at V and 1 base at J, with 8 bases in the middle.

This chain joins TRBV4-2 and TRBJ1-1, with TRBD1 as a possible D gene (5 bases). CDR1 is LGHNA and CDR2 is YNFKEQ in the germline V gene. The CDR3 runs 13 residues. Trimming removed 1 base from V and 4 bases from J, with 7 bases in between. Written as DNA, the CDR3 is TGTGCCAGCAGCCAAGGTCAGGGCACTGAAGCTTTCTTT. Translation: CASSQGQGTEAFF.

Written as DNA, the CDR3 is TGTGCCACCATCCGACAGGGAGTTGAAAAACTGTTTTTT. Translation gives CATIRQGVEKLFF. V is TRBV6-1 and J is TRBJ1-4, with 7 bases lining up with TRBD1. The V and J ends lost 10 bases and 7 bases, in that order; junction bases with no gene match: 9. Per the germline V gene, CDR1 is MNHNS and CDR2 is SASEGT. The length of the CDR3 is 13 residues.

This clone showed up just once. CDR3 region: CASSSNEQFF. The CDR3, as DNA: TGTGCCAGCTCCAGTAATGAGCAGTTCTTC. This chain connects TRBV2 to TRBJ2-1; D gene uncertain. Trimming cost V 8 bases and J 7 bases, with 6 bases left between them. The CDR3 runs 10 residues. Per germline, CDR1 SNHLY and CDR2 FYNNEI. Together with reference TRBV2 and TRBJ2-1, the CDR3 gives the full variable domain: EPEVTQTPSHQVTQMGQEVILRCVPISNHLYFYWYRQILGQKVEFLVSFYNNEISEKSEIFDDQFSVERPDGSNFTLKIRSTKLEDSAMYFCASSSNEQFFGPGTRLTVL.

The sample holds one count of this clone. In the same sample, other DNA sequences code for this CDR3. V usage is TRBV5-1 and J usage is TRBJ1-3; D is perhaps TRBD1 (5 bases). Germline CDR1 is SGHRS and CDR2 is YFSETQ. V was shortened by 0 bases and J by 0 bases, with 7 bases between the two germline ends. CDR3 length: 15 residues. CDR3 region: CASSLAGSSGNTIYF. The CDR3, as DNA: TGCGCCAGCAGCTTGGCAGGGAGCTCTGGAAACACCATATATTTT.

The rearrangement uses TRBV20-1 and TRBJ2-7; D gene unclear. Germline-derived CDR1 and CDR2 are DFQATT and SNEGSKA (reference sequence). Trimming stripped 6 bases from V and 5 bases from J, with 11 bases between. This CDR3 has 11 amino acids. DNA of the CDR3: TGCAGTGCAGGAAGTCGGGACGAGCAGTACTTC. The encoded protein is CSAGSRDEQYF.